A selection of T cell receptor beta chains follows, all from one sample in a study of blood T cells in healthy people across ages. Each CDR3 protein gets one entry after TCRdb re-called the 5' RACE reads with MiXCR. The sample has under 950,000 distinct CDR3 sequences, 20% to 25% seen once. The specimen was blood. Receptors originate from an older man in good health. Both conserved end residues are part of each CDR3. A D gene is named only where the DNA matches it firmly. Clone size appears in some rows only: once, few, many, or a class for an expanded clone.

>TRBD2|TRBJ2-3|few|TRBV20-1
TGCAGTGCTGAGACTAGCGGGGGTATGGCGCAGTATTTT
CSAETSGGMAQYF
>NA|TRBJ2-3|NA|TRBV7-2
TGTGCCAGCAGCCCGACCCTCACAGATACGCAGTATTTT
CASSPTLTDTQYF
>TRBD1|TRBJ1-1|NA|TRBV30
TGTGCCTGGAGTTACAGGGGGCCCTGTGATGGAGCTTTCTTT
CAWSYRGPCDGAFF
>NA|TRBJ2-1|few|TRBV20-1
TGCAGTGCTACAAATTACAATGAGCAGTTCTTC
CSATNYNEQFF
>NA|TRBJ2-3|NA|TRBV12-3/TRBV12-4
TGTGCCAGCAGTTTGGTGTCTCCCACAGATACGCAGTATTTT
CASSLVSPTDTQYF
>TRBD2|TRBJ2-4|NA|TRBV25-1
TGTGCCAGCAGTGAACGTAGGGCTAGCGGACAAAACATTCAGTACTTC
CASSERRASGQNIQYF
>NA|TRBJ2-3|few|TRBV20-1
TGCAGTGCCCCAACCGCCGGGGTTGATACGCAGTATTTT
CSAPTAGVDTQYF
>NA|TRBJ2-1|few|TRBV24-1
TGTGCCACCAGTGATTTTGCGGGAAGGTCCTACAATGAGCAGTTCTTC
CATSDFAGRSYNEQFF
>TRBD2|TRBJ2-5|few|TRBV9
TGTGCCAGCAGCGTAAGCGGGGTCCAAGAGACCCAGTACTTC
CASSVSGVQETQYF
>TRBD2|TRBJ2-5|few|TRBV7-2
TGTGCCAGCAGCTCCGGACTAGAGGTGGAGACCCAGTACTTC
CASSSGLEVETQYF
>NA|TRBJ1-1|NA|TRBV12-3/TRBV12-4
TGTGCCAGCAGGCTCTCGGAGGGGGGGCAAGCTTTCTTT
CASRLSEGGQAFF
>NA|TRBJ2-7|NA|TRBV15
TGTGCCACCAGCAGAGAAACTAGCCCCTCCGAGCAGTACTTC
CATSRETSPSEQYF
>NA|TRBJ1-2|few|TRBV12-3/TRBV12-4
TGTGCCAGCAGTTCTTTTGGGGACTCGGGCTACACCTTC
CASSSFGDSGYTF
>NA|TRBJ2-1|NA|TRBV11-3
TGTGCCAGCAGCTCTGCCCTCTCAAGAGCCTACAATGAGCAGTTCTTC
CASSSALSRAYNEQFF
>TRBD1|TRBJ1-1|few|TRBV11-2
TGTGCCAGCAGCTTAGTTACAGGGGTCCTAATGAACACTGAAGCTTTCTTT
CASSLVTGVLMNTEAFF
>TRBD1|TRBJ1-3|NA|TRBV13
TGTGCCAGCAGCTTCGGGACAGGGGGTCCTGGAAACACCATATATTTT
CASSFGTGGPGNTIYF
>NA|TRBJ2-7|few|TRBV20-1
TGCAGTGCTAGAGAGCCGCCAGTCGCCACCTACGAGCAGTACTTC
CSAREPPVATYEQYF
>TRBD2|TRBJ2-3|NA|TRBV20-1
TGCAGTGCCGCAAAGACTAGCGGGGACACAGATACGCAGTATTTT
CSAAKTSGDTDTQYF
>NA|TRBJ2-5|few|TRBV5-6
TGTGCCAGCAGCTTGCCGGCCGGGTTGGAGACCCGGTACTTC
CASSLPAGLETRYF
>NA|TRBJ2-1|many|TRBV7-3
TGTGCCAGCAGCTGGACGGCGGATTTCTACAATGAGCAGTTCTTC
CASSWTADFYNEQFF
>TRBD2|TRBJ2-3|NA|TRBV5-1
TGCGCCAGCAGCACCCAAGCGGGAGGGATAAGAGATACGCAGTATTTT
CASSTQAGGIRDTQYF
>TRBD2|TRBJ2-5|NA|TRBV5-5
TGTGCCAGCAGCTTGGCGAGCGGGGCTTACCAAGAGACCCAGTACTTC
CASSLASGAYQETQYF
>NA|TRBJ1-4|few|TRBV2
TGTGCCAGCAGTGATCGAGGGGGAGGGACTAATGAAAAACTGTTTTTT
CASSDRGGGTNEKLFF
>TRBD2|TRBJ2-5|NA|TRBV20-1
TGCAGTGGACTAGCGGGGGACCAAGAGACCCAGTACTTC
CSGLAGDQETQYF
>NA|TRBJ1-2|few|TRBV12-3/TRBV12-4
TGTGCCAGCAGTTTTAGAAGGGGTGAGGGCTACACCTTC
CASSFRRGEGYTF
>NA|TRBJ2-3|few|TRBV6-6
TGTGCCAGCAGTTACCCGGGCGGGGTTCTGCCAGATACGCAGTATTTT
CASSYPGGVLPDTQYF
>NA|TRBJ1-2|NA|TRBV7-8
TGTGCCAGCAGCTTAGCGCGGGTCTCAGGCTATGGCTACACCTTC
CASSLARVSGYGYTF
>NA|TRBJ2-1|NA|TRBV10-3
TGTGCCATCAGTCCGCAGACTATAAGTTCGGATGAGCAGTTCTTC
CAISPQTISSDEQFF
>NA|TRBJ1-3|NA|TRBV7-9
TGTGCCAGCAGCCCACCAGAGGGAACGGGAAACACCATATATTTT
CASSPPEGTGNTIYF
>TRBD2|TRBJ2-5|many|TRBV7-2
TGTGCCAGCAGTCTAGCGGGGGGCCTCCAAGAGACCCAGTACTTC
CASSLAGGLQETQYF
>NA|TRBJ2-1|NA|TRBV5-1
TGCGCCAGCAGCTTGGGTTGGGAAACCTACAATGAGCAGTTCTTC
CASSLGWETYNEQFF
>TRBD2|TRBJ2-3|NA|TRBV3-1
TGTGCCAGCAGCCAAGATTGGGCTAGCGGGAGGAGGAATACGCAGTATTTT
CASSQDWASGRRNTQYF
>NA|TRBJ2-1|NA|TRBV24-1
TGTGCCACCAGTGATTTCCGCAGGGGAGTGGGGCAGTTCTTC
CATSDFRRGVGQFF
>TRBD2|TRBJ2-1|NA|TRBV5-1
TGCGCCAGCAAGTTAGCGGGGGCCGACAATGAGCAGTTCTTC
CASKLAGADNEQFF